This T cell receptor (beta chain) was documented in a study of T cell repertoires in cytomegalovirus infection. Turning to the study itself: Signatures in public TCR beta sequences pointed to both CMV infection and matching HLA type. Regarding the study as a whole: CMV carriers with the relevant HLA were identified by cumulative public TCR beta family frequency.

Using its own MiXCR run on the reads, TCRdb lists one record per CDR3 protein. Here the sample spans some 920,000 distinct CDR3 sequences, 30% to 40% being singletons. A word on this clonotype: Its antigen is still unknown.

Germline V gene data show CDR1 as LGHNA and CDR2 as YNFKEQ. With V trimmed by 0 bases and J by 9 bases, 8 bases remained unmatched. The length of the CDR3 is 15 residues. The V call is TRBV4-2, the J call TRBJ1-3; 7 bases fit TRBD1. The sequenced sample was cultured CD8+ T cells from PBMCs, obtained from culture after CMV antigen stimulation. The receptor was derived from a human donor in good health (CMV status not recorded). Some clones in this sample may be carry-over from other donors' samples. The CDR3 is CASSQDLNRGTTIYF. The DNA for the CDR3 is TGTGCCAGCAGCCAAGATCTCAACAGGGGTACCACCATATATTTT.